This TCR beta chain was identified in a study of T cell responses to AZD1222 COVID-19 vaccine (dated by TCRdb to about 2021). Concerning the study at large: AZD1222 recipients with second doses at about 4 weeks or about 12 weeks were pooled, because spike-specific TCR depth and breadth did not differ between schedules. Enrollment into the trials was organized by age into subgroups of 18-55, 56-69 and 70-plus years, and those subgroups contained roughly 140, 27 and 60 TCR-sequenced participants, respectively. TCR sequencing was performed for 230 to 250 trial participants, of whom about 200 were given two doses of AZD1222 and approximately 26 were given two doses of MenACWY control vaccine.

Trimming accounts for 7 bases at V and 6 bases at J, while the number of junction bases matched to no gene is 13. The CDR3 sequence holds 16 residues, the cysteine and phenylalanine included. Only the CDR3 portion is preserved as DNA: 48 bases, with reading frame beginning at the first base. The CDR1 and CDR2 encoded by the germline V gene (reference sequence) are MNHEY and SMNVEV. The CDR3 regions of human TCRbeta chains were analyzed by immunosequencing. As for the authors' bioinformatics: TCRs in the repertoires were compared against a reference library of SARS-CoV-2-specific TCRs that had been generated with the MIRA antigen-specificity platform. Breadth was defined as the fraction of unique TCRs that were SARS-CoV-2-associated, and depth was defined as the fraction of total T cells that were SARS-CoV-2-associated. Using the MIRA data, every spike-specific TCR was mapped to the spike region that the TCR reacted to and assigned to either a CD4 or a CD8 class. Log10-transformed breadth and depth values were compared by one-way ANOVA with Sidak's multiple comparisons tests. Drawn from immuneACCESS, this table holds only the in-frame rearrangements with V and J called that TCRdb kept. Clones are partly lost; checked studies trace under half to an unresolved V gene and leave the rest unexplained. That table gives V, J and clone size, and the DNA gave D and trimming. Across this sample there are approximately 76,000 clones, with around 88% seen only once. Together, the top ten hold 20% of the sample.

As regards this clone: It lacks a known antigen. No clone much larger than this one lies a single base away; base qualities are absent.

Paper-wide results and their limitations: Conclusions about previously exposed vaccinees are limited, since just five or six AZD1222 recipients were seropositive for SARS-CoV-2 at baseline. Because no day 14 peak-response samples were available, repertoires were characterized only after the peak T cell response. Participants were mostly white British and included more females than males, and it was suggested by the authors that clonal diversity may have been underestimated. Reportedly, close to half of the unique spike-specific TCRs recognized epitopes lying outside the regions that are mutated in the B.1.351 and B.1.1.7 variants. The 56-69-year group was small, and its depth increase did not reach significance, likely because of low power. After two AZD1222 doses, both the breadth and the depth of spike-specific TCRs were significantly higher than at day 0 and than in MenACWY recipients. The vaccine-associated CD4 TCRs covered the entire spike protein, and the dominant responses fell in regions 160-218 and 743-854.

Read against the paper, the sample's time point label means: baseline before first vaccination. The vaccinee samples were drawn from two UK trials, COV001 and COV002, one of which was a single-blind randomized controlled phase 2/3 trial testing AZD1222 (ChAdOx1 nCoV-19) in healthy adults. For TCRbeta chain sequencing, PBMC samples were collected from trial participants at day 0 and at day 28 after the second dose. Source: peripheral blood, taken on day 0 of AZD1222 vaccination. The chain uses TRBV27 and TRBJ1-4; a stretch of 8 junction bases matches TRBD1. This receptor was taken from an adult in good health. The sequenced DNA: TGTGCCAGCACCACCGACAGGGGAGCCGTACATGAAAAACTGTTTTTT. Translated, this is CASTTDRGAVHEKLFF.